Listed here are 14 T cell receptor beta chains from one sample, sequenced in a study of blood T cell repertoires in COVID-19 (dated by TCRdb to the early 2020s). The library was built by means of the immunoSEQ multiplex PCR assay. This immuneACCESS table, as held by TCRdb, lists in-frame sequences with V and J called but not all clones. Of the missing ones, under half trace to an unresolved V gene in checked studies; the others have no known cause. This sample comprises approximately 92,000 clones, about 83% of them detected only once. The leading ten clones occupy approximately 20% of the sample. Sequencing was performed on peripheral blood. Receptors were obtained from a woman aged 60-75 years with COVID-19, enrolled during active disease.

This chain uses TRBV7-9 with TRBJ2-7; D is unresolved. Germline V gene lookup returns CDR1 SEHNR and CDR2 FQNEAQ (reference sequence). The CDR3 runs to 13 residues. Trimming stripped 1 base from V and 0 bases from J, with 4 bases between. CDR3: CASSLDSSYEQYF. CDR3 DNA sequence: TGTGCCAGCAGCTTAGACAGCTCCTACGAGCAGTACTTC.

The chain joins TRBV30 to TRBJ1-2; D gene ambiguous. The germline CDR1 and CDR2 sequences are GTSNPN and SVGIG (reference sequence). The CDR3 sequence is 12 residues long. V shed 0 bases and J shed 2 bases, with 4 bases lying between them. In DNA, the CDR3 is TGTGCCTGGAGTGTACGGAACTATGGCTACACCTTC. It yields the protein CAWSVRNYGYTF.

With respect to this clone: Compared with germline, one end of the junction differs, possibly owing to a read error. The V gene is TRBV28, the J gene TRBJ2-5; D not certain. The CDR3 spans 12 residues. Germline V CDR1 and CDR2: MDHEN, SYDVKM. CDR3 protein: CASLRNRETQYF. In nucleotides, the CDR3 is TGCGCCAGCCTGAGGAATCGGGAGACCCAGTACTTC.

V is TRBV24-1 and J is TRBJ2-3, with a tentative D call TRBD1 (5 bases). The CDR3 consists of 14 residues. Germline loops: CDR1 KGHDR, CDR2 SFDVKD. V was cut by 4 bases and J by 2 bases, with 9 bases left in between. CDR3 sequence: CATSDRVNTDTQYF. CDR3 DNA: TGTGCCACCAGTGACAGGGTTAACACAGATACGCAGTATTTT.

This sequence joins TRBV3-1 (or the pseudogene TRBV3-2) and TRBJ2-7; D perhaps matches TRBD1 (6 bases). CDR1 and CDR2 from the germline V gene are LGHDT and YNNKEL (reference sequence). Trimming left V 5 bases short and J 3 bases short, with 11 bases between. This CDR3 region has 13 residues. CDR3 nucleotides: TGTGCCAGCAGCTCCCGGGACAACTACGAGCAGTACTTC. Translation: CASSSRDNYEQYF.

This clone has only a few counts. The chain employs TRBV15 and TRBJ1-1; 11 bases match TRBD1. The CDR3 totals 20 residues. J was trimmed by 6 bases and V by 5 bases; bases with no gene match: 23. In germline, CDR1 is LNHNV, CDR2 YYDKDF (reference sequence). This CDR3 reads CATSDSGQGVGVTASAEAFF. Written as DNA, the CDR3 is TGTGCCACCAGCGACTCGGGACAGGGGGTAGGAGTGACGGCGTCGGCTGAAGCTTTCTTT.

CDR3 coding DNA: TGCAGCGTCACTTGGGGCGTCTCTGGGGCCAACGTCCTGACTTTC. Residues: CSVTWGVSGANVLTF. This rearrangement joins TRBV29-1 to TRBJ2-6, with D tentatively TRBD1 (5 bases). Trimming removed 6 bases from V and 0 bases from J, with 12 bases in between. This CDR3 has 15 amino acids. Germline loops: CDR1 SQVTM, CDR2 ANQGSEA.

This rearrangement joins TRBV30 to TRBJ1-3, with D unclear. The CDR3 totals 16 residues. The V and J ends lost 2 bases and 0 bases respectively, with 14 bases between them. The germline V gene has CDR1 GTSNPN and CDR2 SVGIG (reference sequence). The DNA for the CDR3 is TGTGCCTGGAGTCGTTTGAGTCCGCTCTCTGGAAACACCATATATTTT. Encoded protein: CAWSRLSPLSGNTIYF.

The sample holds a few counts of this clone. V is TRBV28 and J is TRBJ1-5; 9 bases align to TRBD1. Germline V gives CDR1 MDHEN, CDR2 SYDVKM. The ends lost 3 bases at V and 4 bases at J; junction bases unmatched: 7. This CDR3 spans 16 amino acids. DNA for the CDR3: TGTGCCAGCAGTTTGGACAGGGGATTATGGAATCAGCCCCAGCATTTT. Its translation is CASSLDRGLWNQPQHF.

The CDR3 protein is CATNDRGSSNQPQHF. The CDR3, as DNA: TGTGCCACCAACGACAGGGGATCGAGCAATCAGCCCCAGCATTTT. The chain employs TRBV15 and TRBJ1-5, with 8 positions matching TRBD1. Germline CDR1 is LNHNV and CDR2 is YYDKDF (reference sequence). V lost 7 bases to trimming and J lost 1 base; unmatched junction nucleotides: 6. The CDR3 contains 15 residues.

The chain has TRBV3-1 (or the pseudogene TRBV3-2) and TRBJ1-2, with D uncertain. The CDR3 consists of 11 residues. The V end lost 3 bases, the J end lost 10 bases, and 9 bases lay between the germline ends. Germline CDR1 is LGHDT and CDR2 is YNNKEL (reference sequence). CDR3: CASSHRGFYTF. In nucleotides, the CDR3 is TGTGCCAGCAGCCATAGAGGATTCTACACCTTC.

The genes are TRBV28 and TRBJ2-7, with a tentative D call TRBD2 (6 bases). The ends were cut back, 4 bases at V and 3 bases at J, with 16 bases in the middle. The CDR3 spans 15 residues. Germline assignment: CDR1 MDHEN and CDR2 SYDVKM. The CDR3 bases are TGTGCCAGCAGTTCTCCGCGGCGGGGTTTCTACGAGCAGTACTTC. It specifies CASSSPRRGFYEQYF. Complete variable domain (other parts from reference TRBV28 and TRBJ2-7): DVKVTQSSRYLVKRTGEKVFLECVQDMDHENMFWYRQDPGLGLRLIYFSYDVKMKEKGDIPEGYSVSREKKERFSLILESASTNQTSMYLCASSSPRRGFYEQYFGPGTRLTVT.

DNA for the CDR3: TGTGCCAGCAGCGCTAATATGAACACTGAAGCTTTCTTT. As protein: CASSANMNTEAFF. The chain couples TRBV7-2 to TRBJ1-1; D is uncertain. The CDR3 covers 13 residues. Trimming left V 5 bases short and J 0 bases short, with 7 bases between. In germline, CDR1 is SGHTA, CDR2 FQGNSA. Using reference TRBV7-2 and TRBJ1-1 for the parts outside the CDR3, the full variable domain is GAGVSQSPSNKVTEKGKDVELRCDPISGHTALYWYRQSLGQGLEFLIYFQGNSAPDKSGLPSDRFSAERTGGSVSTLTIQRTQQEDSAVYLCASSANMNTEAFFGQGTRLTVV.

V usage is TRBV5-1 and J usage is TRBJ1-1; unclear D gene. The germline gives CDR1 SGHRS, CDR2 YFSETQ. The V and J ends lost 2 bases and 1 base respectively, with 6 bases between them. This CDR3 is 13 amino acids long. The CDR3 DNA reads as TGCGCCAGCAGCTTCGAGGCGAACACTGAAGCTTTCTTT. Translating gives CASSFEANTEAFF.